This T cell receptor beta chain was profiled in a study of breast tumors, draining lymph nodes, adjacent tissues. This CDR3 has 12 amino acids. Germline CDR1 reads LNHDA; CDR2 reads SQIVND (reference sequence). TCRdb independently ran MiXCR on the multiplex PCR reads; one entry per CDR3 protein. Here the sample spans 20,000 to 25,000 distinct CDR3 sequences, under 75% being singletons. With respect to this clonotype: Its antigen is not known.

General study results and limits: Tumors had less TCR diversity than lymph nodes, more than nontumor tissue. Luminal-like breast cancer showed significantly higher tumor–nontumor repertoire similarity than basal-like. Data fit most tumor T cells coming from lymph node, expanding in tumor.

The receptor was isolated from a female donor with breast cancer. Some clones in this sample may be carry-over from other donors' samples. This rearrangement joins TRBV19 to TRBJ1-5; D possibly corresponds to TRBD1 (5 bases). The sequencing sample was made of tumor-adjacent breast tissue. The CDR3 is CARSTDFQPQHF. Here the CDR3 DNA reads TGTGCTAGATCGACAGATTTTCAGCCCCAGCATTTT.